Shown below are 23 T cell receptor beta chains from a single sample sequenced in a study of T cell clonality in common variable immunodeficiency. TCRdb's table, derived via immunoSEQ multiplex PCR, lists solely in-frame clones and lacks some. The sample yields approximately 52,000 clones, without any singletons. The sequenced sample consisted of peripheral blood mononuclear cells. Receptors were obtained from a person aged 18 to 70 in good health.

This clone was recorded at least ten times. The read terminates 3 residues before the CDR3 end, so the remaining end is supplied by the germline J gene. This chain links TRBV7-9 with TRBJ2-3; 15 nucleotides match TRBD2. This CDR3 region has 15 residues. Trimming removed 4 bases from V and 8 bases from J; junction bases left unmatched: 4. From germline, CDR1 is SEHNR and CDR2 FQNEAQ (reference sequence). The DNA read from the CDR3 is TGTGCCAGCAGCTACGGGGGACTAGCGGGAGGTACG. The encoded protein is CASSYGGLAGGT. The whole CDR3 region reads CASSYGGLAGGTQYF.

This clone has ten or more counts. From the germline J gene comes the end of the CDR3, since the read stops 3 residues before it. V usage is TRBV29-1 and J usage is TRBJ2-5; D gene unclear. Trimming stripped 3 bases from V and 1 base from J, with 12 bases between. The CDR3 loop spans 14 amino acids. CDR1 and CDR2 (germline): SQVTM, ANQGSEA. The CDR3 loop is CSVEETASQETQYF. Partial CDR3 DNA: TGCAGCGTTGAGGAAACAGCTTCCCAAGAGACC.

This clone was counted ten times or more. The sequenced fragment ends 3 residues before the CDR3 boundary, so the rest is inferred from the germline J gene. J is TRBJ1-6 and V is TRBV4-1; no clear D gene. This CDR3 spans 13 amino acids. The ends were cut back, 1 base at V and 10 bases at J, with 8 bases in the middle. CDR1 and CDR2 from the germline V gene are MGHRA and YSYEKL. The CDR3 loop is CASSQVLRSPLHF. The sequenced part of the CDR3 DNA is TGCGCCAGCAGCCAAGTCTTACGGTCACCC.

Comment on this clone: The read halts 3 residues ahead of the CDR3 end, with the missing end drawn from the germline J gene. The chain recombines TRBV2 with TRBJ1-1; 7 bases map to TRBD1. CDR3 length: 15 amino acids. The junction had 11 bases not matched to a gene; V was cut back by 6 bases and J by 4 bases. CDR1 SNHLY and CDR2 FYNNEI come from the germline V gene. Partial CDR3 DNA: TGTGCCAGCAGGCCGACCGACAGGGTTGGCACTGAA. The encoded protein is CASRPTDRVGTE. The full CDR3 reads CASRPTDRVGTEAFF.

This clone was counted ten times or more. The read finishes 3 residues shy of the CDR3 end, and the germline J gene is used to complete it. V gene TRBV27 combines with J gene TRBJ2-1, with 9 bases identical to TRBD1. Trimming at V came to 8 bases and at J to 7 bases, leaving 6 bases not matched to a gene. This CDR3 region has 13 residues. CDR1 and CDR2 (germline): MNHEY, SMNVEV (reference sequence). The part of the CDR3 DNA that was read is TGTGCCAGCGGGACAGGGTTAGAGAATGAG. This sequence encodes CASGTGLENE. The whole CDR3 sequence reads CASGTGLENEQFF.

This clone was seen repeatedly, ten times or more. The CDR3 end lies 3 residues beyond the end of the read and is filled in from the germline J gene. The V call is TRBV19, the J call TRBJ2-7; tentative D call: TRBD1 (5 bases). Trimming cost V 5 bases and J 5 bases, with 13 bases left between them. The germline V gene encodes CDR1 LNHDA and CDR2 SQIVND (reference sequence). The CDR3 contains 13 residues. The CDR3 reads CASSRQFHHEQYF. The covered CDR3 bases are TGTGCCAGTAGTCGACAGTTTCACCACGAG.

About this clone itself: The read falls 3 residues short of the CDR3 end, and the missing part is taken from the germline J gene. The chain links TRBV7-9 to TRBJ1-1; no clear D. This CDR3 has 14 amino acids. CDR1 and CDR2 (germline): SEHNR, FQNEAQ (reference sequence). Partial CDR3 DNA: TGTGCCAGCAGCTTAGTTCCCCACACAGATACG. This sequence encodes CASSLVPHTDT. The complete CDR3 protein is CASSLVPHTDTAFF.

There are a few counts of this clone. The read terminates 3 residues before the CDR3 end, so the remaining end is supplied by the germline J gene. This rearrangement joins TRBV5-1 to TRBJ2-5, with a possible D match to TRBD2 (7 bases). The V gene lost 4 bases and the J gene lost 4 bases, with 20 bases spanning the gap. Germline V gene data show CDR1 as SGHRS and CDR2 as YFSETQ. The CDR3 sequence is 16 residues long. The CDR3 DNA, read in part, is TGCGCCAGCAGCCCCCGAGCGTGGGGGGGGCTAGAGACC. This encodes CASSPRAWGGLET. The full-length CDR3 reads as CASSPRAWGGLETQYF. The entire variable domain, with the rest obtained from reference TRBV5-1 and TRBJ2-5, is as follows: KAGVTQTPRYLIKTRGQQVTLSCSPISGHRSVSWYQQTPGQGLQFLFEYFSETQRNKGNFPGRFSGRQFSNSRSEMNVSTLELGDSALYLCASSPRAWGGLETQYFGPGTRLLVL.

In this sample, this clone turned up many times. The read terminates 3 residues before the CDR3 end, so the remaining end is supplied by the germline J gene. The V call is TRBV13, the J call TRBJ2-7, with a weak D call TRBD2 (6 bases). V was shortened by 4 bases and J by 2 bases, with 15 bases between the two germline ends. The CDR3 is 15 amino acids. The germline V gene has CDR1 PRHDT and CDR2 FYEKMQ (reference sequence). The part of the CDR3 DNA that was read is TGTGCCAGCAGCTCCGGGACTCCCACTCCCTACGAG. Amino acid sequence: CASSSGTPTPYE. The entire CDR3 is CASSSGTPTPYEQYF.

This clone was picked up a small number of times. Sequencing ends 3 residues short of the CDR3 end; the germline J gene provides the rest. This chain uses TRBV11-2 with TRBJ1-1, with 7 bases that match TRBD1. V was clipped by 10 bases and J by 0 bases; unmatched bases: 5. Germline CDR1 SGHAT, CDR2 FQNNGV. CDR3 length: 13 amino acids. CDR3 protein: CATRGQLNTEAFF. The DNA read from the CDR3 is TGTGCCACCCGGGGACAGTTGAACACTGAA.

At least ten counts were recorded for this clone. The read ends 3 residues early relative to the CDR3; the germline J gene fills the gap. The rearrangement joins TRBV10-3 to TRBJ2-1; 10 bases line up with TRBD2. Germline loops: CDR1 ENHRY, CDR2 SYGVKD. The CDR3 length is 14 residues. Trimming took 7 bases from V and 8 from J; bases not matched to a gene: 8. The CDR3: CAINLAGVGDEQFF. CDR3 DNA (partial): TGTGCCATCAACCTAGCGGGAGTTGGGGATGAG.

The table lists this clone with many counts. The CDR3 extends 3 residues past the end of the read, so its final part is completed from the germline J gene. J is TRBJ2-7 and V is TRBV20-1; 8 bases line up with TRBD2. This CDR3 comprises 14 residues. CDR1 and CDR2 (germline): DFQATT, SNEGSKA (reference sequence). V was clipped by 4 bases and J by 5 bases; unmatched bases: 10. This CDR3 is CSATLLAGINEQYF. The sequenced part of the CDR3 DNA is TGCAGTGCTACTCTTCTAGCGGGTATTAACGAG.

This clone was seen at least ten times. The read ends 3 residues shy of where the CDR3 ends; the end is completed using the germline J gene. This sequence joins TRBV10-3 and TRBJ2-3, with TRBD1 matching 7 bases. Per the germline V gene, CDR1 is ENHRY and CDR2 is SYGVKD. There are 13 residues in the CDR3. The DNA read from the CDR3 is TGTGCCATCAGGCCCGACAGGGAAGAGACG. As protein: CAIRPDREET. In full, the CDR3 is CAIRPDREETQYF.

This clone was observed at least ten times. With the read ending 3 residues before the CDR3 end, the germline J gene is used to fill in that end. The rearrangement joins TRBV20-1 to TRBJ2-1, with 14 bases aligning to TRBD2. This CDR3 region has 14 residues. The germline CDR1 and CDR2 sequences are DFQATT and SNEGSKA (reference sequence). With V trimmed by 7 bases and J by 7 bases, 6 bases remained unmatched. CDR3 DNA, as far as it was read: TGCAGTGTCTCCGGGACTAGCGGGAGTAATGAG. Translating gives CSVSGTSGSNE. The entire CDR3 protein is CSVSGTSGSNEQFF.

This clone was counted ten times or more. The read falls 3 residues short of the CDR3 end, and the missing part is taken from the germline J gene. The chain recombines TRBV28 with TRBJ1-5; D is uncertain. The CDR3 length is 13 residues. The V end was cut by 6 bases, the J end by 6 bases, with 12 bases between. Germline lookup yields CDR1 MDHEN and CDR2 SYDVKM. The CDR3 here is CASSPDPSQPQHF. The part of the CDR3 DNA that was read is TGTGCCAGCAGCCCTGATCCTAGTCAGCCC. The complete variable domain, with remaining parts taken from reference TRBV28 and TRBJ1-5, reads DVKVTQSSRYLVKRTGEKVFLECVQDMDHENMFWYRQDPGLGLRLIYFSYDVKMKEKGDIPEGYSVSREKKERFSLILESASTNQTSMYLCASSPDPSQPQHFGDGTRLSIL.

This clone appeared many times. The read terminates 3 residues before the CDR3 end, so the remaining end is supplied by the germline J gene. The V call is TRBV30, the J call TRBJ1-4; the D is unclear. Germline CDR1 and CDR2: GTSNPN and SVGIG (reference sequence). The length of the CDR3 is 13 residues. Trimming shortened V by 6 bases and J by 0 bases, and 8 bases separated the two germline ends. CDR3 bases read: TGTGCCTGCTCAGTCGCAACTAATGAAAAA. Its protein is CACSVATNEK. The entire CDR3 protein reads CACSVATNEKLFF.

In this sample, this clone turned up many times. Read data end 3 residues before the CDR3 end; the end is taken from the germline J gene. The chain combines TRBV20-1 with TRBJ2-3; D possibly uses TRBD1 or TRBD2 (6 bases each). CDR1 and CDR2 from the germline V gene are DFQATT and SNEGSKA (reference sequence). V dropped 4 bases and J dropped 4 bases, with 15 bases sitting between them. The CDR3 length is 14 residues. The CDR3 is CSAKGGGRADTQYF. The part of the CDR3 DNA that was read is TGCAGTGCTAAAGGAGGGGGTCGGGCAGATACG.

This clone was seen more than once but under ten times. The read halts 3 residues ahead of the CDR3 end, with the missing end drawn from the germline J gene. V is TRBV7-9 and J is TRBJ2-7, with 8 bases aligning to TRBD1. The CDR3 spans 14 residues. J was trimmed by 4 bases and V by 5 bases; bases with no gene match: 7. CDR1 is SEHNR and CDR2 is FQNEAQ in the germline V gene (reference sequence). CDR3 bases read: TGTGCCAGCAGCCCCAACACAGGGGGATACGAG. It translates to CASSPNTGGYE. The whole CDR3 sequence reads CASSPNTGGYEQYF.

The table lists this clone with many counts. Partial CDR3 DNA: TGCAGTGCACAAACCCCAGGGGCCTACGAG. Its translation: CSAQTPGAYE. In full, the CDR3 reads CSAQTPGAYEQYF. V gene TRBV20-1 combines with J gene TRBJ2-7, with D perhaps matching TRBD1 (6 bases). The read ends 3 residues shy of where the CDR3 ends; the end is completed using the germline J gene. Germline CDR1 DFQATT, CDR2 SNEGSKA (reference sequence). The CDR3 spans 13 residues. V was shortened by 6 bases and J by 2 bases, with 14 bases between the two germline ends.

This clone was detected many times. The CDR3 is cut off 3 residues early in the read; its end comes from the germline J gene. This chain uses TRBV11-2 with TRBJ2-5; the match to TRBD1 covers 9 bases. After removal of 5 bases from V and 5 bases from J, the junction contained 6 bases not matched to a gene. Germline CDR1 SGHAT, CDR2 FQNNGV. CDR3 length equals 14 residues. The CDR3 loop is CASSTQGAAETQYF. The sequenced CDR3 bases are TGTGCCAGCAGCACACAGGGGGCTGCGGAGACC.

This clone has ten or more counts. The CDR3 end is not reached by the read, which stops 3 residues before it; the germline J gene fills it in. The V call is TRBV7-8, the J call TRBJ2-5; tentatively, D is TRBD2 (5 bases). Germline V CDR1 and CDR2: SGHVS, FQNEAQ. This CDR3 is built from 13 residues. Trimming left V 0 bases short and J 5 bases short, with 7 bases between. CDR3 sequence reads: CASSLASGETQYF. The sequenced CDR3 bases are TGTGCCAGCAGCTTAGCATCGGGGGAGACC.

The table lists this clone with many counts. Partial CDR3 DNA: TGCGCCAGCAGCCAGCTGACGGACATCAATGAG. It translates to CASSQLTDINE. The CDR3 in its entirety is CASSQLTDINEQFF. The rearrangement joins TRBV4-1 to TRBJ2-1; TRBD1 might be the D (5 bases). The read terminates 3 residues before the CDR3 end, so the remaining end is supplied by the germline J gene. Trimming left V 3 bases short and J 6 bases short, with 12 bases between. CDR3 length equals 14 residues. Germline V gene data show CDR1 as MGHRA and CDR2 as YSYEKL.

Ten or more counts support this clone. The read falls 3 residues short of the CDR3 end, and the missing part is taken from the germline J gene. The gene calls are TRBV12-3 or TRBV12-4 and TRBJ2-5; D possibly corresponds to TRBD1 (5 bases). The CDR3 contains 13 residues. The CDR3 DNA, read in part, is TGTGCCAGCAGTTTGACAGCAAGAGATACC. It codes for CASSLTARDT. The entire CDR3 sequence reads CASSLTARDTQYF.